The next 16 T cell receptor beta chains were all read from a single sample in a study of cytomegalovirus exposure and HLA in healthy donors. The PCR made use of 60 Vbeta and 13 Jbeta primers. TCRdb keeps only in-frame clones here, not all; method: immunoSEQ multiplex PCR. The table for this sample gives fewer than 110,000 clones. Sample: PBMCs. The receptor set was obtained from a middle-aged man in good health and CMV-seronegative.

The CDR3 sequence: CASSQVGGEETQYF. As DNA, the CDR3 is TGCGCCAGCAGCCAAGTTGGAGGGGAAGAGACCCAGTACTTC. The chain recombines TRBV4-1 with TRBJ2-5; tentatively, D is TRBD2 (6 bases). Trimming removed 1 base at V and 3 bases at J, with 9 bases between. The germline V gene has CDR1 MGHRA and CDR2 YSYEKL. This CDR3 contains 14 residues.

J is TRBJ1-2 and V is TRBV2; 7 bases fit TRBD1. The CDR3 totals 12 residues. CDR1 is SNHLY, CDR2 FYNNEI, per germline. The trim removed 7 bases at V and 4 bases at J, leaving 3 bases unmatched. CDR3 sequence: CASTRDSYGYTF. DNA of the CDR3: TGTGCCAGCACGCGGGACAGCTATGGCTACACCTTC.

CDR3 in DNA: TGTGCCATATTAGGGGTGAACACTGAAGCTTTCTTT. This encodes CAILGVNTEAFF. The chain carries TRBV28 and TRBJ1-1; D is possibly TRBD1 (5 bases). CDR1 MDHEN and CDR2 SYDVKM come from the germline V gene. The CDR3 covers 12 residues. Trimming removed 10 bases at V and 0 bases at J, with 9 bases between.

This chain connects TRBV30 to TRBJ1-3, with D tentatively TRBD1 (5 bases). CDR1 is GTSNPN, CDR2 SVGIG, per germline (reference sequence). The ends were cut back, 5 bases at V and 1 base at J, with 15 bases in the middle. This CDR3 region has 15 residues. The CDR3 sequence is CAWHQYRFSGNTIYF. CDR3 DNA: TGTGCCTGGCATCAATACAGGTTTTCTGGAAACACCATATATTTT.

Here the CDR3 DNA reads TGCGCCAGCAGCTTAGGGACAGGGGGATACAATGAGCAGTTCTTC. Translation: CASSLGTGGYNEQFF. The chain is built from TRBV5-1 and TRBJ2-1; 11 nucleotides line up with TRBD1. The CDR3 is 15 residues long. Trimming cost V 2 bases and J 4 bases; bases outside gene matches: 2. Germline values: CDR1 SGHRS, CDR2 YFSETQ.

The chain joins TRBV15 to TRBJ2-2; TRBD1 aligns across 10 bases. The CDR3 is 16 residues long. V lost 5 bases to trimming and J lost 4 bases; unmatched junction nucleotides: 7. From germline, CDR1 is LNHNV and CDR2 YYDKDF (reference sequence). The CDR3 DNA reads TGTGCCACCAGCTCTCCGGGACAGGGGTCCACCGGGGAGCTGTTTTTT. It translates to CATSSPGQGSTGELFF.

The V gene is TRBV7-2, the J gene TRBJ1-2; D is unclear. V gave up 2 bases and J gave up 0 bases, with 13 bases separating them. Germline CDR1 reads SGHTA; CDR2 reads FQGNSA. The CDR3 totals 16 residues. The CDR3 is CASSLSQATANYGYTF. Written as DNA, the CDR3 is TGTGCCAGCAGCTTATCGCAGGCCACGGCTAACTATGGCTACACCTTC. Together with reference TRBV7-2 and TRBJ1-2, the CDR3 gives the full variable domain: GAGVSQSPSNKVTEKGKDVELRCDPISGHTALYWYRQSLGQGLEFLIYFQGNSAPDKSGLPSDRFSAERTGGSVSTLTIQRTQQEDSAVYLCASSLSQATANYGYTFGSGTRLTVV.

As for this clone: This sample also contains other DNA sequences that code for the same CDR3. The chain combines TRBV5-6 with TRBJ2-7, with a possible D match to TRBD1 (6 bases). Germline CDR1 reads SGHDT; CDR2 reads YYEEEE. V lost 3 bases, J lost 1 base, and 14 bases lay in between. This CDR3 comprises 15 residues. The CDR3 spells CASSYRTVGSYEQYF. Written as DNA, the CDR3 is TGTGCCAGCAGCTACCGGACAGTGGGATCCTACGAGCAGTACTTC. The full variable domain, its missing parts supplied by reference TRBV5-6 and TRBJ2-7, is DAGVTQSPTHLIKTRGQQVTLRCSPKSGHDTVSWYQQALGQGPQFIFQYYEEEERQRGNFPDRFSGHQFPNYSSELNVNALLLGDSALYLCASSYRTVGSYEQYFGPGTRLTVT.

The chain is built from TRBV9 and TRBJ2-7; TRBD2 aligns across 8 bases. V shed 0 bases, J shed 3 bases, and the junction held 8 bases outside the gene matches. Germline values: CDR1 SGDLS, CDR2 YYNGEE. The CDR3 length is 16 residues. CDR3 amino acids: CASSVAPAGEIYEQYF. As DNA, the CDR3 is TGTGCCAGCAGCGTAGCCCCAGCGGGGGAGATCTACGAGCAGTACTTC.

This sequence joins TRBV4-3 and TRBJ2-7, with 14 nucleotides matching TRBD2. Germline loops: CDR1 LGHNA, CDR2 YSLEER. V dropped 0 bases and J dropped 4; count of bases not matched to a gene: 14. The CDR3 has 20 amino acids. As DNA, the CDR3 is TGCGCCAGCAGCCAAGAGCGGGCGCTCGGGACTAGCGGGAGAAATTACGAGCAGTACTTC. It translates to CASSQERALGTSGRNYEQYF.

The V and J genes are TRBV30 and TRBJ1-5, with D maybe TRBD1 (6 bases). The length of the CDR3 is 14 residues. The V end lost 2 bases, the J end lost 2 bases, and 10 bases lay between the germline ends. Looked up from germline, CDR1 is GTSNPN and CDR2 is SVGIG (reference sequence). CDR3 amino acids: CAWSTGMGNQPQHF. The CDR3 bases are TGTGCCTGGAGTACAGGGATGGGCAATCAGCCCCAGCATTTT.

The rearrangement uses TRBV7-9 and TRBJ2-7; 7 nucleotides line up with TRBD1. After removal of 4 bases from V and 4 bases from J, the junction contained 1 base not matched to a gene. The CDR3 spans 12 residues. Germline assignment: CDR1 SEHNR and CDR2 FQNEAQ (reference sequence). CDR3 amino acids: CASSSQGYEQYF. CDR3 nucleotide sequence: TGTGCCAGCAGCTCACAGGGGTACGAGCAGTACTTC.

The chain uses TRBV5-1 and TRBJ1-5; 9 bases map to TRBD1. Germline CDR1 reads SGHRS; CDR2 reads YFSETQ. The CDR3 has 14 residues. J was trimmed by 5 bases and V by 0 bases; bases with no gene match: 0. The CDR3 DNA is TGCGCCAGCAGCTTGGGGACAGGGGATCAGCCCCAGCATTTT. Its protein is CASSLGTGDQPQHF.

This chain joins TRBV27 and TRBJ2-7; D is undetermined. Germline V lookup: CDR1 MNHEY, CDR2 SMNVEV (reference sequence). The CDR3 is made up of 14 amino acids. Trimming took off 6 bases at V and 2 bases at J, with 14 bases between the two ends. The CDR3 sequence: CASSIKVSAYEQYF. CDR3 nucleotides: TGTGCCAGCAGCATTAAAGTTTCGGCCTACGAGCAGTACTTC.

The chain is built from TRBV28 and TRBJ1-2; a weak D match, TRBD1 (6 bases). The germline V gene encodes CDR1 MDHEN and CDR2 SYDVKM. Between the trimmed V and J ends, which lost 6 bases and 8 bases, there was a span of 13 bases. The CDR3 extends over 12 amino acids. The CDR3 region has the DNA TGTGCCAGCAGGTCGGACAGTTACGGCTACACCTTC. Residues: CASRSDSYGYTF.

This chain connects TRBV9 to TRBJ2-1, with 16 bases aligning to TRBD2. J was trimmed by 7 bases and V by 2 bases; bases with no gene match: 6. The CDR3 loop spans 17 amino acids. From germline, CDR1 is SGDLS and CDR2 YYNGEE. The CDR3 reads CASSVGTSGGALNEQFF. The CDR3 DNA is TGTGCCAGCAGCGTCGGGACTAGCGGGGGGGCTTTGAATGAGCAGTTCTTC.